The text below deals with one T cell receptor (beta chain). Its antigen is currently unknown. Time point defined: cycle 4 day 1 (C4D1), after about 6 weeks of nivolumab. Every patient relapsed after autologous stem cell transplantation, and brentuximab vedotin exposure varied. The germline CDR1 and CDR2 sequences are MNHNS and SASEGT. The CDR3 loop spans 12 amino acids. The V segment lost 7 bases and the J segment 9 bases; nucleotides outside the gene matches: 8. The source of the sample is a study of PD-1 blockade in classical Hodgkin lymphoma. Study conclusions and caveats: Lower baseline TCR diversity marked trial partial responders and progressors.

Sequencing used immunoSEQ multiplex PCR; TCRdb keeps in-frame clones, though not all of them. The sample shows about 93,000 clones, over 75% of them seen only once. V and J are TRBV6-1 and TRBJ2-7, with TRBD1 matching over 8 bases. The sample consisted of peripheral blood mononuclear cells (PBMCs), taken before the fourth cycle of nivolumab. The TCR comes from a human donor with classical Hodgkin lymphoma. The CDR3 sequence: CASNRQGMGQYF. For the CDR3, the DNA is TGTGCCAGCAACAGACAGGGGATGGGGCAGTACTTC.